This record looks at one T cell receptor beta chain sequence and its context. In the original processing: Amplifying reference gene primers gave estimates of nucleated cell counts. Assay: immunoSEQ multiplex PCR; the TCRdb copy retains only in-frame clones and omits some. From that table come the V and J calls and clone size; the DNA was used to work out D and trimming. The sample yields around 100,000 clones, roughly 90% seen once. This entry is derived from a study of blood T cell repertoires in COVID-19. Study details: The study drew acute and convalescent COVID-19 samples from the United States, Italy and Spain. Sources were T cells, B-cell-depleted T cells, or PBMCs; the material itself was cDNA or gDNA.

The CDR3 runs to 16 residues. Germline V gene lookup returns CDR1 MNHEY and CDR2 SMNVEV (reference sequence). Trimming took 0 bases from V and 4 from J; bases not matched to a gene: 7. The sequence was collected from an elderly man with acute or convalescent COVID-19. The V call is TRBV27, the J call TRBJ2-3, with TRBD1 identical over 7 bases. The sequencing input was peripheral blood. CDR3 region: CASSLSTGMIADTQYF. The CDR3 DNA is TGTGCCAGCAGTTTATCGACAGGGATGATCGCAGATACGCAGTATTTT.